The T cell receptor beta chain under discussion was sequenced for a study of OX40 agonist ivuxolimab in advanced cancers. Across the study: Dose-escalation patients had hepatocellular carcinoma, melanoma, renal cell or head and neck cancer. The group had a mean age of about 60 years, ranged from about 23 to 79, and was 80% to 85% male. It was permissible to have had prior anti-PD-1, anti-PD-L1 or anti-CTLA-4 therapy, and about 40% had some. Study-wide points: In general, CD8+ T cells held more expanded clones than CD4+ did, on average.

In this sample, this clone turned up a few times. The antigen is not known. Assay: immunoSEQ multiplex PCR; the TCRdb copy retains only in-frame clones and omits some. This sample has 45,000 to 65,000 clones, with 65% to 80% found just once. The sample here was CD4+ or CD8+ T cells sorted from blood, taken in a trial of the OX40 agonist ivuxolimab. This clonotype originated in an adult with an advanced solid tumor such as melanoma, head and neck, liver or kidney cancer.

The CDR3 DNA sequence: TGTGCCAGCAGCCCCGGGGCAGACCGTACCATATATTTT. Its translation is CASSPGADRTIYF. The genes are TRBV5-5 and TRBJ1-3, with D maybe TRBD1 (5 bases). This CDR3 region has 13 residues. Trimming shortened V by 4 bases and J by 10 bases, and 15 bases separated the two germline ends. Germline V lookup: CDR1 SGHKS, CDR2 YYEKEE (reference sequence).